The next 6 T cell receptor beta chains were all read from a single sample in a study of blood T cell repertoires in COVID-19. This table comes from immunoSEQ multiplex PCR, and its TCRdb copy is limited to in-frame clones, with some not included. The repertoire consists of 95,000 to 150,000 clones, with around 80% occurring once and the leading ten covering roughly 17%. Sequences were obtained from peripheral blood. These receptors all come from a man between 60 and 75 years old with active or convalescent COVID-19.

This sequence joins TRBV27 and TRBJ2-2; 8 nucleotides line up with TRBD1. Unmatched junction bases numbered 8, after V lost 10 bases and J lost 1 base. The CDR3 sequence is 15 residues long. From germline, CDR1 is MNHEY and CDR2 SMNVEV (reference sequence). The DNA for the CDR3 is TGTGCCAATTCGGTGGACAGGGAGAACACCGGGGAGCTGTTTTTT. Protein product: CANSVDRENTGELFF.

The chain uses TRBV6-2 or TRBV6-3 and TRBJ2-3; no definite D call. The CDR3 is made up of 12 amino acids. Germline assignment: CDR1 MNHEY and CDR2 SVGEGT. The germline V and J ends were trimmed by 5 bases and 4 bases, with 7 bases remaining between them. This CDR3 is CASSVSADTQYF. In nucleotides, the CDR3 is TGTGCCAGCAGTGTCAGCGCAGATACGCAGTATTTT.

This clone was detected once. V is TRBV5-4 and J is TRBJ2-7; the match to TRBD2 covers 7 bases. Trimming cost V 2 bases and J 5 bases; bases outside gene matches: 4. In germline, CDR1 is SGHNT, CDR2 YYREEE (reference sequence). CDR3 length: 13 amino acids. This chain's CDR3 is CASSFRGDHEQYF. CDR3 in DNA: TGTGCCAGCAGCTTCCGGGGGGACCACGAGCAGTACTTC.

The chain has TRBV9 and TRBJ1-4; D may be TRBD1 (5 bases). Germline CDR1 is SGDLS and CDR2 is YYNGEE. V shed 0 bases and J shed 8 bases, with 11 bases lying between them. The length of the CDR3 is 14 residues. CDR3 sequence reads: CASSVERGGEKLFF. The CDR3 DNA reads TGTGCCAGCAGCGTAGAAAGGGGAGGGGAAAAACTGTTTTTT.

The J gene is TRBJ2-7, the V gene TRBV7-9; 7 nucleotides match TRBD2. Germline V gives CDR1 SEHNR, CDR2 FQNEAQ (reference sequence). CDR3 length equals 13 residues. Trimming removed 8 bases from V and 0 bases from J; junction bases left unmatched: 4. The CDR3 sequence: CASLPSGSYEQYF. In nucleotides, the CDR3 is TGTGCCAGCCTGCCTAGCGGCTCCTACGAGCAGTACTTC.

The rearrangement joins TRBV3-1 (or the pseudogene TRBV3-2) to TRBJ2-2; D is undetermined. Germline loops: CDR1 LGHDT, CDR2 YNNKEL (reference sequence). Trimming took 3 bases from V and 0 from J, leaving 11 bases between them. The CDR3 is 16 residues long. The CDR3 nucleotides read TGTGCCAGCAGCCACCACCTCTCTACGAACACCGGGGAGCTGTTTTTT. Protein: CASSHHLSTNTGELFF.